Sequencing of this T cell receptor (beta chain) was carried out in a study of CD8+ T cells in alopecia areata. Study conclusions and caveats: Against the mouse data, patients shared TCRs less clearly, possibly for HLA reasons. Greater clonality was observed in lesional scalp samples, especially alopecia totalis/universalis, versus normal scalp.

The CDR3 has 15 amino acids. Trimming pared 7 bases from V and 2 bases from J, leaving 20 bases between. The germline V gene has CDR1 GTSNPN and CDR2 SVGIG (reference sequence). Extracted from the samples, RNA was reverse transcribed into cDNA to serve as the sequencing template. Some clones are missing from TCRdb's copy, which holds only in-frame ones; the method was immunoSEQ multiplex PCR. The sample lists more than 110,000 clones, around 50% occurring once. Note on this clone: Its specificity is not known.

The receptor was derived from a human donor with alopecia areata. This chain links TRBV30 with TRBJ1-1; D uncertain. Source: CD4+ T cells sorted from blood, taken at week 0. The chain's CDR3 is CASTPETWGNTEAFF. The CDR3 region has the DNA TGTGCCTCAACCCCTGAGACTTGGGGAAACACTGAAGCTTTCTTT. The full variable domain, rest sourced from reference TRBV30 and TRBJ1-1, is SQTIHQWPATLVQPVGSPLSLECTVEGTSNPNLYWYRQAAGRGLQLLFYSVGIGQISSEVPQNLSASRPQDRQFILSSKKLLLSDSGFYLCASTPETWGNTEAFFGQGTRLTVV.